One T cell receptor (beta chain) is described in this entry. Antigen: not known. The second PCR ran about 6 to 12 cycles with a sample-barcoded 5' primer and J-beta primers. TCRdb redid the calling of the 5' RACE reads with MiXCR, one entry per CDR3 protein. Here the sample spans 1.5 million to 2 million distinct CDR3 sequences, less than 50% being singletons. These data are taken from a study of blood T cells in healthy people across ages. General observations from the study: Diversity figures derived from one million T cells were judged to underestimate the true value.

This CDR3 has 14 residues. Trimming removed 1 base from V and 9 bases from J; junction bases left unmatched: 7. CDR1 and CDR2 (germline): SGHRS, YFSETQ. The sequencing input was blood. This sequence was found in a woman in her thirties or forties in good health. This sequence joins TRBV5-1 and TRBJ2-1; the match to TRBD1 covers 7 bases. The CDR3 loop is CASSLITGEGEQFF. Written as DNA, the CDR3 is TGCGCCAGCAGCTTGATTACAGGGGAAGGTGAGCAGTTCTTC. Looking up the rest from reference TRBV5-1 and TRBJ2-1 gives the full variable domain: KAGVTQTPRYLIKTRGQQVTLSCSPISGHRSVSWYQQTPGQGLQFLFEYFSETQRNKGNFPGRFSGRQFSNSRSEMNVSTLELGDSALYLCASSLITGEGEQFFGPGTRLTVL.